These 13 T cell receptor beta chains originate from one sample sequenced in a study of OX40 agonist ivuxolimab in advanced cancers. TCRdb keeps only in-frame clones here, not all; method: immunoSEQ multiplex PCR. This table has around 56,000 clones, around 82% appearing once. Sequencing used CD4+ or CD8+ T cells sorted from blood, obtained in a trial of the OX40 agonist ivuxolimab. These receptor sequences come from an adult with an advanced solid tumor such as melanoma, head and neck, liver or kidney cancer.

The gene calls are TRBV30 and TRBJ1-3, with D unclear. V was clipped by 1 base and J by 1 base, with 17 bases between them. This CDR3 has 17 amino acids. Germline V gene data show CDR1 as GTSNPN and CDR2 as SVGIG (reference sequence). The CDR3 DNA is TGTGCCTGGAGTGCCACTCTCCAACGGTTTTCTGGAAACACCATATATTTT. Translated, it gives CAWSATLQRFSGNTIYF.

V is TRBV6-1 and J is TRBJ2-1; the D gene could be TRBD1 or TRBD2 (5 bases each). Germline lookup yields CDR1 MNHNS and CDR2 SASEGT. This CDR3 has 17 residues. With 0 bases removed from V and 4 bases from J, the gap between germline ends came to 16 bases. CDR3 protein: CASSEARFGALYNEQFF. DNA of the CDR3: TGTGCCAGCAGTGAAGCGCGTTTCGGGGCATTGTACAATGAGCAGTTCTTC.

The V gene is TRBV4-2, the J gene TRBJ1-1; no clear D gene. This CDR3 has 12 residues. Germline lookup yields CDR1 LGHNA and CDR2 YNFKEQ. V gave up 4 bases and J gave up 0 bases, with 3 bases separating them. The CDR3 DNA sequence: TGTGCCAGCAGCCGTATGAACACTGAAGCTTTCTTT. Its translation: CASSRMNTEAFF.

The chain has TRBV7-2 and TRBJ2-3; TRBD2 is a possible D gene (6 bases). This CDR3 contains 16 residues. Between the trimmed V and J ends, which lost 5 bases and 1 base, there was a span of 16 bases. From germline, CDR1 is SGHTA and CDR2 FQGNSA. The CDR3 region has the DNA TGTGCCAGCAGCCGGGAGCGGGTCCCCCGCACAGATACGCAGTATTTT. It translates to CASSRERVPRTDTQYF.

This clone was recorded only once. The chain carries TRBV7-2 and TRBJ2-1, with D uncertain. The CDR3 consists of 12 residues. V was trimmed by 5 bases and J by 10 bases, leaving 12 bases between them. The V gene's germline CDR1 is SGHTA and CDR2 FQGNSA. CDR3 in DNA: TGTGCCAGCAGCCCACCCAATCCCGAGCAGTTCTTC. Its translation: CASSPPNPEQFF.

The chain joins TRBV7-2 to TRBJ2-7; 9 positions agree with TRBD1. V shed 2 bases, J shed 1 base, and the junction held 6 bases outside the gene matches. Germline-derived CDR1 and CDR2 are SGHTA and FQGNSA. The CDR3 spans 16 residues. DNA for the CDR3: TGTGCCAGCAGCTTAACGACCGGGACAGGGTCCTACGAGCAGTACTTC. Translating it yields CASSLTTGTGSYEQYF. The complete variable domain, with remaining parts taken from reference TRBV7-2 and TRBJ2-7, reads GAGVSQSPSNKVTEKGKDVELRCDPISGHTALYWYRQSLGQGLEFLIYFQGNSAPDKSGLPSDRFSAERTGGSVSTLTIQRTQQEDSAVYLCASSLTTGTGSYEQYFGPGTRLTVT.

This rearrangement joins TRBV10-1 to TRBJ2-1, with 10 positions matching TRBD1. CDR1 WNHNN and CDR2 SYGVQD come from the germline V gene (reference sequence). J gave up 9 bases and V 6 bases, and 20 bases lay outside the gene matches. The CDR3 covers 18 residues. CDR3 sequence reads: CASSSTRDRGFSKGEQFF. Written as DNA, the CDR3 is TGCGCCAGCAGCTCAACCCGGGACAGGGGCTTCAGCAAGGGTGAGCAGTTCTTC.

The rearrangement uses TRBV6-6 and TRBJ1-5, with D hard to call. V lost 6 bases, J lost 2 bases, and 11 bases lay in between. The CDR3 consists of 14 residues. CDR1 is MNHNY, CDR2 SVGAGI, per germline (reference sequence). Here the CDR3 DNA reads TGTGCCAGCAGGCAAGGGCAGGGCAATCAGCCCCAGCATTTT. Its translation: CASRQGQGNQPQHF.

This chain connects TRBV14 to TRBJ2-7; tentatively, D is TRBD2 (5 bases). Germline V gene sequence: CDR1 SGHDN, CDR2 FVKESK. CDR3 length: 15 residues. The V and J ends lost 4 bases and 5 bases respectively, with 18 bases between them. CDR3 nucleotide sequence: TGTGCCAGCAGCCCCCAATCCTCGGCGGGTCACGAGCAGTACTTC. Translation: CASSPQSSAGHEQYF.

This clone was counted only a few times. The chain is built from TRBV2 and TRBJ1-6; D is unresolved. Germline CDR1 and CDR2: SNHLY and FYNNEI. The germline V and J ends were trimmed by 3 bases and 9 bases, with 9 bases remaining between them. This CDR3 is built from 13 residues. CDR3 sequence reads: CASSEWVSSPLHF. For the CDR3, the DNA is TGTGCCAGCAGTGAGTGGGTCAGTTCACCCCTCCACTTT.

The chain joins TRBV28 to TRBJ2-7; 7 bases match TRBD1. The CDR3 runs 15 residues. The ends lost 6 bases at V and 2 bases at J; junction bases unmatched: 10. Germline loops: CDR1 MDHEN, CDR2 SYDVKM. CDR3 in amino acids: CASSSLRQGTYEQYF. The CDR3 region has the DNA TGTGCCAGCAGCTCCCTTAGACAGGGAACCTACGAGCAGTACTTC.

The gene calls are TRBV2 and TRBJ1-2; 9 bases line up with TRBD1. Trimming took 5 bases from V and 8 from J; bases not matched to a gene: 15. The CDR3 sequence is 16 residues long. Germline CDR1 reads SNHLY; CDR2 reads FYNNEI. In DNA form, the CDR3 reads TGTGCCAGCAGTACCGGACCCACAGGGGGCAGACGGGGCTACACCTTC. This sequence encodes CASSTGPTGGRRGYTF.

The V gene is TRBV18, the J gene TRBJ1-1, with D hard to call. The ends were cut back, 1 base at V and 3 bases at J, with 6 bases in the middle. Germline V gene lookup returns CDR1 KGHSH and CDR2 LQKENI. The CDR3 consists of 13 residues. The CDR3 region is CASSPRHDTEAFF. The CDR3, as DNA: TGTGCCAGCTCACCACGGCATGACACTGAAGCTTTCTTT.